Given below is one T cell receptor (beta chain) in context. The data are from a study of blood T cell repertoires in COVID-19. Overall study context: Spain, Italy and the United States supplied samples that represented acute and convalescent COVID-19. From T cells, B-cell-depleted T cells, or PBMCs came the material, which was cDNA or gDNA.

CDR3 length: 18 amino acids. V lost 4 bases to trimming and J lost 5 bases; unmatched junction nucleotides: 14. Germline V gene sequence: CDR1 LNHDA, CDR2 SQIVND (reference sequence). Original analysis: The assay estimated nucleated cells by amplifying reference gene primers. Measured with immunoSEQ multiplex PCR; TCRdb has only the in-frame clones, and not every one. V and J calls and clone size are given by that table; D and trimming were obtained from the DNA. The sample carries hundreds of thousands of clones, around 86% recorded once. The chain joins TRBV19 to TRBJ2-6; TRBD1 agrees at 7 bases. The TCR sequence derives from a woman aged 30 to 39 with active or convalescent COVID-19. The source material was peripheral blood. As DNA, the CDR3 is TGTGCCAGTAGTAACTGGGACAGCGGAGAAGATCGGGCCAACGTCCTGACTTTC. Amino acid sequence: CASSNWDSGEDRANVLTF.